Each of the 17 T cell receptor beta chains below was sequenced from the same sample in a study of T cells after yellow fever vaccination. TCRdb processed the 5' RACE reads anew with MiXCR; each CDR3 protein has one entry. The sample carries 450,000 to 650,000 distinct CDR3 sequences, about 14% recorded once. Specimen: PBMCs, collected on the day of the yellow fever booster vaccination. These receptors all stem from a man aged 30 to 45 who received the YFV17D yellow fever vaccine.

Only a few counts were recorded for this clonotype. The V gene is TRBV18, the J gene TRBJ2-3; TRBD1 matches 8 bases. The V gene end was trimmed by 5 bases and the J gene end by 3 bases; junction bases not matched to a gene: 10. CDR1 and CDR2 from the germline V gene are KGHSH and LQKENI. The length of the CDR3 is 16 residues. Written as DNA, the CDR3 is TGTGCCAGCTCAGCCATGGGACAGGTCTTAACAGATACGCAGTATTTT. Translated, it gives CASSAMGQVLTDTQYF.

The chain links TRBV19 to TRBJ2-6; 10 positions agree with TRBD1. The CDR3 is made up of 17 amino acids. V lost 11 bases, J lost 4 bases, and 14 bases stayed unmatched. CDR1 LNHDA and CDR2 SQIVND come from the germline V gene (reference sequence). CDR3 amino acids: CASSDLGQGPGANVLTF. The CDR3 bases are TGTGCCTCATCCGACCTGGGACAGGGGCCGGGGGCCAACGTCCTGACTTTC.

This clonotype was seen only a few times. The chain employs TRBV7-2 and TRBJ2-7, with 7 positions matching TRBD2. CDR3 size: 15 residues. The germline V gene has CDR1 SGHTA and CDR2 FQGNSA. The junction had 10 bases not matched to a gene; V was cut back by 5 bases and J by 3 bases. Written as DNA, the CDR3 is TGTGCCAGCAGCCCCTCGGGCGGGAGAAGCTACGAGCAGTACTTC. Encoded protein: CASSPSGGRSYEQYF.

The chain joins TRBV6-1 to TRBJ2-3; D unresolved. Germline V gives CDR1 MNHNS, CDR2 SASEGT. Deletions cut 6 bases from V and 4 bases from J, with 17 bases between. The CDR3 loop spans 15 amino acids. The CDR3 protein is CASSSMPVISDTQYF. In DNA form, the CDR3 reads TGTGCCAGCAGCTCAATGCCGGTGATTTCAGATACGCAGTATTTT.

The genes are TRBV9 and TRBJ1-2; D might be TRBD1 (6 bases). Per the germline V gene, CDR1 is SGDLS and CDR2 is YYNGEE. This CDR3 has 16 residues. Trimming stripped 3 bases from V and 2 bases from J, with 17 bases between. The CDR3 DNA reads as TGTGCCAGCAGCGCGGAGGACAGTTATAGGAACTATGGCTACACCTTC. Encoded protein: CASSAEDSYRNYGYTF.

This clonotype came up many times. The chain recombines TRBV7-2 with TRBJ2-7, with 9 nucleotides matching TRBD2. The germline CDR1 and CDR2 sequences are SGHTA and FQGNSA. J gave up 7 bases and V 5 bases, and 6 bases lay outside the gene matches. The CDR3 length is 13 residues. Here the CDR3 reads CASSSAGGREQYF. The CDR3 coding sequence is TGTGCCAGCAGCAGTGCGGGAGGGAGGGAGCAGTACTTC.

The V gene is TRBV7-2, the J gene TRBJ2-7; TRBD2 might be the D (6 bases). In germline, CDR1 is SGHTA, CDR2 FQGNSA. The length of the CDR3 is 15 residues. Between the trimmed V and J ends, which lost 3 bases and 7 bases, there was a span of 19 bases. In DNA, the CDR3 is TGTGCCAGCAGCTTGGGGGGTAAGCGGAATACGGAGCAGTACTTC. This gives the protein CASSLGGKRNTEQYF.

This clonotype was counted only a few times. J is TRBJ2-2 and V is TRBV6-2 or TRBV6-3; D may be TRBD1 (6 bases). The CDR3 contains 14 residues. Germline loops: CDR1 MNHEY, CDR2 SVGEGT. Trimming took off 7 bases at V and 2 bases at J, with 11 bases between the two ends. The DNA for the CDR3 is TGTGCCAGCATCGGACAGCTTAACACCGGGGAGCTGTTTTTT. Translated: CASIGQLNTGELFF.

At least ten counts were recorded for this clonotype. This chain uses TRBV20-1 with TRBJ2-1, with 7 bases matching TRBD2. V was pared by 6 bases and J by 9 bases, with 2 bases of the junction left unmatched. CDR1 and CDR2 (germline): DFQATT, SNEGSKA (reference sequence). This CDR3 is built from 10 residues. The CDR3 loop is CSAGEGEQFF. CDR3 nucleotides: TGCAGTGCGGGGGAGGGTGAGCAGTTCTTC.

This clonotype has more than one count but fewer than ten. This sequence joins TRBV20-1 and TRBJ2-1; D is possibly TRBD2 (5 bases). The CDR3 spans 16 residues. The germline CDR1 and CDR2 sequences are DFQATT and SNEGSKA (reference sequence). Trimming pared 3 bases from V and 7 bases from J, leaving 22 bases between. In DNA, the CDR3 is TGCAGTGCTAGTGACTTCAGTGTTGCGGGTTTGAATGAGCAGTTCTTC. Encoded protein: CSASDFSVAGLNEQFF.

This clonotype was seen ten or more times. V and J are TRBV12-3 or TRBV12-4 and TRBJ2-3; the D gene is possibly TRBD2 (7 bases). The CDR3 covers 16 residues. The germline V and J ends were trimmed by 1 base and 2 bases, with 13 bases remaining between them. The CDR3 region is CASSLGVGGPTDTQYF. DNA for the CDR3: TGTGCCAGCAGTTTAGGGGTCGGGGGGCCCACAGATACGCAGTATTTT.

V and J are TRBV10-1 and TRBJ2-1, with 9 positions matching TRBD2. The CDR3 consists of 13 residues. V was clipped by 0 bases and J by 12 bases; unmatched bases: 3. The V gene's germline CDR1 is WNHNN and CDR2 SYGVQD (reference sequence). CDR3 residues: CASSESLAGGQFF. For the CDR3, the DNA is TGCGCCAGCAGTGAGTCACTAGCGGGTGGGCAGTTCTTC.

By sample fraction, this clonotype is medium-sized. The chain is built from TRBV28 and TRBJ2-7; 9 bases agree with TRBD1. This CDR3 comprises 15 residues. The V gene end was trimmed by 5 bases and the J gene end by 7 bases; junction bases not matched to a gene: 12. The V gene's germline CDR1 is MDHEN and CDR2 SYDVKM. The CDR3: CASSAVGQGWGEQYF. In nucleotides, the CDR3 is TGTGCCAGCAGTGCCGTTGGACAGGGGTGGGGAGAGCAGTACTTC.

This clonotype occurred a few times. The chain carries TRBV10-3 and TRBJ2-1, with TRBD2 as a possible D gene (6 bases). V was clipped by 10 bases and J by 6 bases, with 10 bases between them. Germline V CDR1 and CDR2: ENHRY, SYGVKD. The CDR3 spans 11 residues. The DNA of the CDR3 is TGTGCCACCCGGGACTTCAATGAGCAGTTCTTC. Residues: CATRDFNEQFF.

This clonotype was recorded a few times. The chain uses TRBV4-3 and TRBJ2-6; the D is unclear. The V end was cut by 0 bases, the J end by 2 bases, with 14 bases between. Germline V lookup: CDR1 LGHNA, CDR2 YSLEER. The CDR3 consists of 18 residues. In DNA, the CDR3 is TGCGCCAGCAGCCAAGACCTCCCTGGGCGAACTGGGGCCAACGTCCTGACTTTC. It specifies CASSQDLPGRTGANVLTF.

This clonotype showed up just a few times. The rearrangement links TRBV7-6 to TRBJ2-5; 9 positions agree with TRBD2. Germline V gene data show CDR1 as SGHVS and CDR2 as FNYEAQ. The trim removed 5 bases at V and 5 bases at J, leaving 15 bases unmatched. The CDR3 contains 17 residues. The CDR3 DNA follows: TGTGCCAGCAGCCTCGGACAAGCGGGAGGTTTGGTGGAGACCCAGTACTTC. This gives the protein CASSLGQAGGLVETQYF.

The CDR3 nucleotides are TGTGCCAGCAGCTTGCAGGGCCGGAGCTCCTACGAGCAGTACTTC. Protein sequence: CASSLQGRSSYEQYF. The chain links TRBV5-4 to TRBJ2-7; perhaps TRBD1 as D (5 bases). Germline V gives CDR1 SGHNT, CDR2 YYREEE (reference sequence). The CDR3 runs to 15 residues. V shed 1 base and J shed 0 bases, with 11 bases lying between them.